The 31 T cell receptor beta chains presented below share a single source sample, sequenced in a study of cytomegalovirus exposure and HLA in healthy donors. 60 Vbeta and 13 Jbeta primers were used in PCR. Sequencing used immunoSEQ multiplex PCR; TCRdb keeps in-frame clones, though not all of them. The table includes roughly 120,000 clones, 80% to 85% detected once. Material for sequencing was PBMCs. The receptors were sampled from a woman aged 30 to 39 in good health and CMV-seronegative.

V is TRBV5-8 and J is TRBJ1-2; D not certain. Between the trimmed V and J ends, which lost 1 base and 7 bases, there was a span of 14 bases. CDR1 is SGHTS and CDR2 is YDEGEE in the germline V gene. The CDR3 totals 14 residues. The CDR3 loop reads CASSLWYGGLGYTF. CDR3 DNA: TGTGCCAGCAGCTTGTGGTACGGAGGCCTTGGCTACACCTTC.

The chain has TRBV4-2 and TRBJ1-4; TRBD1 matches at 7 bases. Germline CDR1 reads LGHNA; CDR2 reads YNFKEQ. V was clipped by 1 base and J by 0 bases; unmatched bases: 5. The CDR3 is 17 residues long. CDR3 coding DNA: TGTGCCAGCAGCCAAGGACAGGGTCGGGCAACTAATGAAAAACTGTTTTTT. Amino acid sequence: CASSQGQGRATNEKLFF.

This chain uses TRBV27 with TRBJ2-2; 7 bases line up with TRBD2. The CDR3 contains 14 residues. V trimming: 4 bases; J trimming: 1 base; junction bases outside the gene matches: 0. Germline assignment: CDR1 MNHEY and CDR2 SMNVEV (reference sequence). CDR3 residues: CASSWGGNTGELFF. The CDR3 DNA follows: TGTGCCAGCAGTTGGGGGGGGAACACCGGGGAGCTGTTTTTT.

This CDR3 reads CAWSVQAGDTFYEQYF. The DNA for the CDR3 is TGTGCCTGGAGTGTACAGGCCGGGGACACCTTCTACGAGCAGTACTTC. The chain recombines TRBV30 with TRBJ2-7, with D perhaps TRBD1 (6 bases). V lost 0 bases and J lost 3, with 18 bases in between. Per the germline V gene, CDR1 is GTSNPN and CDR2 is SVGIG (reference sequence). This CDR3 comprises 16 residues.

The chain employs TRBV7-8 and TRBJ1-5, with TRBD1 matching 8 bases. The trim removed 4 bases at V and 4 bases at J, leaving 6 bases unmatched. The V gene's germline CDR1 is SGHVS and CDR2 FQNEAQ. CDR3 size: 15 residues. The CDR3 loop reads CASSSWDRRNQPQHF. The CDR3 nucleotides read TGTGCCAGCAGCTCCTGGGACAGGCGAAATCAGCCCCAGCATTTT.

The genes are TRBV30 and TRBJ2-7; 9 bases agree with TRBD1. Trimming cost V 3 bases and J 5 bases; bases outside gene matches: 8. CDR1 and CDR2 (germline): GTSNPN, SVGIG (reference sequence). The CDR3 has 14 amino acids. CDR3 nucleotide sequence: TGTGCCTGGAGCGCCGGGACAGGGAGGCACGAGCAGTACTTC. Encoded protein: CAWSAGTGRHEQYF.

The chain is built from TRBV18 and TRBJ2-3; 10 bases fit TRBD1. There are 14 residues in the CDR3. The V and J ends lost 6 bases and 6 bases, in that order; junction bases with no gene match: 6. Germline lookup yields CDR1 KGHSH and CDR2 LQKENI. CDR3 sequence reads: CASSNDRGLDTQYF. As DNA, the CDR3 is TGTGCCAGCTCTAACGACAGGGGGCTGGATACGCAGTATTTT.

In DNA form, the CDR3 reads TGTGCCAGCCAACTAGCGAGAACCACAGATACGCAGTATTTT. Residues: CASQLARTTDTQYF. The gene calls are TRBV2 and TRBJ2-3, with 7 bases that match TRBD2. The CDR3 consists of 14 residues. J lost 2 bases, V lost 8 bases, and 7 bases had no gene match. CDR1 is SNHLY, CDR2 FYNNEI, per germline.

The sample holds one count of this clone. The chain recombines TRBV7-3 with TRBJ2-3, with D tentatively TRBD2 (5 bases). The CDR3 is 14 residues long. Germline CDR1 SGHTA, CDR2 FQGTGA. Trimming pared 4 bases from V and 4 bases from J, leaving 12 bases between. In nucleotides, the CDR3 is TGTGCCAGCAGCTCCACACTAGATTCAGATACGCAGTATTTT. Encoded protein: CASSSTLDSDTQYF. Full variable domain (rest looked up from reference TRBV7-3 and TRBJ2-3): GAGVSQTPSNKVTEKGKYVELRCDPISGHTALYWYRQSLGQGPEFLIYFQGTGAADDSGLPNDRFFAVRPEGSVSTLKIQRTERGDSAVYLCASSSTLDSDTQYFGPGTRLTVL.

Only one count was recorded for this clone. The rearrangement links TRBV7-9 to TRBJ2-1; weak D call: TRBD2 (6 bases). CDR1 is SEHNR, CDR2 FQNEAQ, per germline (reference sequence). There are 16 residues in the CDR3. Between the trimmed V and J ends, which lost 1 base and 4 bases, there was a span of 14 bases. CDR3 sequence reads: CASSLVSSGPYNEQFF. The CDR3 region has the DNA TGTGCCAGCAGCTTAGTAAGTAGCGGACCGTACAATGAGCAGTTCTTC.

Here the CDR3 DNA reads TGCGCCAGCAGCTCAGCCTACGAGCAGTACTTC. Its translation: CASSSAYEQYF. The chain carries TRBV5-1 and TRBJ2-7, with D unresolved. Germline V CDR1 and CDR2: SGHRS, YFSETQ. This CDR3 has 11 amino acids. V was cut by 3 bases and J by 2 bases, with 3 bases left in between.

The chain employs TRBV15 and TRBJ1-6, with TRBD1 identical over 7 bases. The CDR3 has 14 amino acids. V dropped 3 bases and J dropped 7; count of bases not matched to a gene: 3. Germline assignment: CDR1 LNHNV and CDR2 YYDKDF (reference sequence). The CDR3 sequence is CATSSNRGNSPLHF. CDR3 sequence (DNA): TGTGCCACCAGCAGTAACAGGGGAAATTCACCCCTCCACTTT.

The rearrangement joins TRBV25-1 to TRBJ1-2; D not resolved. This CDR3 spans 16 amino acids. V lost 3 bases and J lost 2, with 16 bases in between. In germline, CDR1 is MGHDK, CDR2 SYGVNS. CDR3 sequence (DNA): TGTGCCAGCAGTGACGTAGCCGGGAGATCAAACTATGGCTACACCTTC. Amino acid sequence: CASSDVAGRSNYGYTF.

The gene calls are TRBV5-1 and TRBJ2-2, with 11 nucleotides matching TRBD2. The CDR3 is 16 amino acids. Germline V gene data show CDR1 as SGHRS and CDR2 as YFSETQ. After removal of 5 bases from V and 4 bases from J, the junction contained 7 bases not matched to a gene. The CDR3 nucleotides read TGCGCCAGCAGTCTTAGCGGGGGGGCGAGCACCGGGGAGCTGTTTTTT. Translated, it gives CASSLSGGASTGELFF.

V usage is TRBV29-1 and J usage is TRBJ2-1; 7 nucleotides agree with TRBD1. Losses at the gene ends were 4 bases for V and 2 bases for J; bases not matched to a gene: 14. CDR1 is SQVTM and CDR2 is ANQGSEA in the germline V gene. This CDR3 region has 17 residues. Written as DNA, the CDR3 is TGCAGCGTTGGCTTAGGGGGACAGACATTGACCTACAATGAGCAGTTCTTC. Residues: CSVGLGGQTLTYNEQFF.

The chain links TRBV2 to TRBJ1-2; TRBD1 agrees at 10 bases. The junction had 3 bases not matched to a gene; V was cut back by 7 bases and J by 4 bases. The CDR3 contains 13 residues. Germline V lookup: CDR1 SNHLY, CDR2 FYNNEI. The CDR3 reads CASTRTGGYGYTF. Here the CDR3 DNA reads TGTGCCAGCACCCGGACAGGGGGCTATGGCTACACCTTC.

The J gene is TRBJ2-2, the V gene TRBV7-9; 8 positions match TRBD1. Germline V CDR1 and CDR2: SEHNR, FQNEAQ (reference sequence). CDR3 length: 13 residues. J was trimmed by 15 bases and V by 2 bases; bases with no gene match: 8. The CDR3 spells CASSLSTGESVFF. DNA for the CDR3: TGTGCCAGCAGCTTATCGACAGGGGAATCGGTGTTTTTT.

This chain connects TRBV13 to TRBJ2-1, with 10 bases lining up with TRBD1. Germline CDR1 reads PRHDT; CDR2 reads FYEKMQ (reference sequence). J gave up 0 bases and V 4 bases, and 3 bases lay outside the gene matches. The CDR3 has 16 amino acids. This CDR3 is CASSSRDRGSYNEQFF. DNA for the CDR3: TGTGCCAGCAGCTCCCGGGACAGGGGCTCCTACAATGAGCAGTTCTTC. Combining the CDR3 with reference TRBV13 and TRBJ2-1 gives the whole variable domain AAGVIQSPRHLIKEKRETATLKCYPIPRHDTVYWYQQGPGQDPQFLISFYEKMQSDKGSIPDRFSAQQFSDYHSELNMSSLELGDSALYFCASSSRDRGSYNEQFFGPGTRLTVL.

The chain employs TRBV9 and TRBJ1-3; tentatively, D is TRBD1 (6 bases). This CDR3 spans 17 amino acids. Trimming left V 4 bases short and J 4 bases short, with 21 bases between. CDR1 SGDLS and CDR2 YYNGEE come from the germline V gene. The CDR3 loop reads CASSNPTGSPVGNTIYF. DNA of the CDR3: TGTGCCAGCAGCAACCCGACAGGCTCGCCGGTGGGAAACACCATATATTTT.

In the case of this clone: This sample also contains other DNA sequences that code for the same CDR3. The rearrangement uses TRBV10-3 and TRBJ2-7; tentative D call: TRBD1 (6 bases). The CDR3 has 13 residues. Germline V gene sequence: CDR1 ENHRY, CDR2 SYGVKD. The V and J ends lost 4 bases and 2 bases respectively, with 9 bases between them. CDR3 loop: CAISGDKTYEQYF. CDR3 coding DNA: TGTGCCATCAGTGGGGACAAAACCTACGAGCAGTACTTC.

V usage is TRBV5-8 and J usage is TRBJ2-2; D might be TRBD1 (6 bases). This CDR3 is built from 17 residues. Germline assignment: CDR1 SGHTS and CDR2 YDEGEE. Trimming removed 6 bases from V and 6 bases from J, with 24 bases in between. The CDR3 sequence: CASTLMGTPFGSGELFF. DNA for the CDR3: TGTGCCAGCACCCTCATGGGGACACCATTTGGGTCCGGGGAGCTGTTTTTT.

DNA of the CDR3: TGCGCCAGCAGCCAAGAACGGTGGGGAGCGGGAGGTCGCGAGCAGTACTTC. Residues: CASSQERWGAGGREQYF. The chain has TRBV4-1 and TRBJ2-7; 9 positions match TRBD2. The trim removed 0 bases at V and 6 bases at J, leaving 12 bases unmatched. The germline CDR1 and CDR2 sequences are MGHRA and YSYEKL. This CDR3 comprises 17 residues.

The chain combines TRBV9 with TRBJ2-3; D is unresolved. This CDR3 is built from 14 residues. The V end was cut by 4 bases, the J end by 0 bases, with 9 bases between. Germline lookup yields CDR1 SGDLS and CDR2 YYNGEE. The CDR3, as DNA: TGTGCCAGCAGCCCCAGGCATAGCACAGATACGCAGTATTTT. This encodes CASSPRHSTDTQYF.

V gene TRBV6-5 combines with J gene TRBJ1-2; no clear D. With 0 bases removed from V and 1 base from J, the gap between germline ends came to 9 bases. The germline V gene encodes CDR1 MNHEY and CDR2 SVGAGI. The CDR3 consists of 15 residues. The CDR3 reads CASSYSIGLNYGYTF. The CDR3 coding sequence is TGTGCCAGCAGTTACTCGATTGGCCTTAACTATGGCTACACCTTC.

The chain combines TRBV12-5 with TRBJ1-1, with D tentatively TRBD1 (6 bases). Germline V gene sequence: CDR1 LGHNT, CDR2 FRNRAP. With 4 bases removed from V and 3 bases from J, the gap between germline ends came to 15 bases. The length of the CDR3 is 15 residues. The chain's CDR3 is CASGSLRGGDTEAFF. The CDR3 bases are TGTGCTAGTGGTTCCCTCAGGGGTGGGGACACTGAAGCTTTCTTT.

The rearrangement uses TRBV6-1 and TRBJ1-1, with D maybe TRBD1 (5 bases). The CDR3 totals 13 residues. Between the trimmed V and J ends, which lost 10 bases and 2 bases, there was a span of 14 bases. Germline CDR1 MNHNS, CDR2 SASEGT. This CDR3 is CATFQQANTEAFF. CDR3 bases: TGTGCCACCTTTCAACAGGCTAACACTGAAGCTTTCTTT.

This chain connects TRBV5-1 to TRBJ1-1; 7 bases match TRBD1. The germline V gene encodes CDR1 SGHRS and CDR2 YFSETQ. With V trimmed by 4 bases and J by 1 base, 4 bases remained unmatched. The CDR3 is 14 amino acids. The CDR3 DNA follows: TGCGCCAGCAGCCGGGGGACAGCGAACACTGAAGCTTTCTTT. This gives the protein CASSRGTANTEAFF.

V is TRBV6-1 and J is TRBJ1-2; 7 bases match TRBD1. Germline V CDR1 and CDR2: MNHNS, SASEGT. Trimming removed 0 bases from V and 5 bases from J; junction bases left unmatched: 18. The CDR3 extends over 19 amino acids. CDR3 sequence: CASSEASSQMTGRWYGYTF. DNA of the CDR3: TGTGCCAGCAGTGAAGCCTCCTCACAAATGACAGGGCGGTGGTATGGCTACACCTTC.

This rearrangement joins TRBV19 to TRBJ2-2; D not resolved. The ends were cut back, 10 bases at V and 3 bases at J, with 12 bases in the middle. The CDR3 is made up of 13 amino acids. Germline CDR1 LNHDA, CDR2 SQIVND (reference sequence). CDR3 amino acids: CAIAGPDTGELFF. In DNA form, the CDR3 reads TGTGCCATTGCAGGCCCCGACACCGGGGAGCTGTTTTTT.

V and J are TRBV12-5 and TRBJ2-7; no reliable D call. Germline V gene lookup returns CDR1 LGHNT and CDR2 FRNRAP. Between the trimmed V and J ends, which lost 6 bases and 2 bases, there was a span of 5 bases. The CDR3 sequence is 11 residues long. CDR3 region: CASGPTYEQYF. The CDR3 DNA sequence: TGTGCTAGTGGCCCAACCTACGAGCAGTACTTC. The variable domain in full, completed from reference TRBV12-5 and TRBJ2-7, reads DARVTQTPRHKVTEMGQEVTMRCQPILGHNTVFWYRQTMMQGLELLAYFRNRAPLDDSGMPKDRFSAEMPDATLATLKIQPSEPRDSAVYFCASGPTYEQYFGPGTRLTVT.

In the case of this clone: At one end, the junction sequence differs from germline, possibly due to a read error. V gene TRBV7-9 combines with J gene TRBJ2-3; the D gene is possibly TRBD2 (6 bases). The germline CDR1 and CDR2 sequences are SEHNR and FQNEAQ (reference sequence). CDR3 length: 16 amino acids. CDR3 region: CSSSTSRLGRTDTQYF. The CDR3 DNA is TGTTCCAGCAGCACTTCTCGACTAGGCCGCACAGATACGCAGTATTTT.